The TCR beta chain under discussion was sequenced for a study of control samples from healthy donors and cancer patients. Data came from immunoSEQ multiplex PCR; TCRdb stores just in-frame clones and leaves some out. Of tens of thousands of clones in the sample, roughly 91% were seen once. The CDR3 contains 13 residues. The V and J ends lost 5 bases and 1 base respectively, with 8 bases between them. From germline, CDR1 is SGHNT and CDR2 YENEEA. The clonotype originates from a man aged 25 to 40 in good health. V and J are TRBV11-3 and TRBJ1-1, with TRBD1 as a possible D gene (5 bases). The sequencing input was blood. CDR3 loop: CASSTQENTEAFF. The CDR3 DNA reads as TGTGCCAGCAGCACACAGGAGAACACTGAAGCTTTCTTT.